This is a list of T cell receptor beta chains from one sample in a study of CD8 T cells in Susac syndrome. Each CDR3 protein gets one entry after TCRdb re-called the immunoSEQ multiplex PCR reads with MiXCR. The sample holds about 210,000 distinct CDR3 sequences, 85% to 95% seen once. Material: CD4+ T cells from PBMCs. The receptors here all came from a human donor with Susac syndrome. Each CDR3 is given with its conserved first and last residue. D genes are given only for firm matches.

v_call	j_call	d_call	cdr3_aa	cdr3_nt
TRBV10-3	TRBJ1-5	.	CASHPTGTSFSNQPQHF	TGTGCCTCCCACCCTACCGGGACATCCTTTAGCAATCAGCCCCAGCATTTT
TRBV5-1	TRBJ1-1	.	CASSMGRTGNTEAFF	TGCGCCAGCAGCATGGGTCGTACAGGGAACACTGAAGCTTTCTTT
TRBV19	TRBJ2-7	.	CASSGLGRSYEQYF	TGTGCCAGTAGTGGATTAGGCAGGTCCTACGAGCAGTACTTC
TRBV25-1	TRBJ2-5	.	CASSHPGSLQETQYF	TGTGCCAGCAGTCATCCAGGCTCTCTCCAAGAGACCCAGTACTTC
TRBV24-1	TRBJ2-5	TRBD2	CATSDAGGPQETQYF	TGTGCCACCAGTGATGCGGGGGGCCCCCAAGAGACCCAGTACTTC
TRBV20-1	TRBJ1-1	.	CSALQGSSTEAFF	TGCAGTGCGCTTCAGGGTAGCTCCACTGAAGCTTTCTTT
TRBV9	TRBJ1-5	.	CASSEDSGGIGNQPQHF	TGTGCCAGCAGCGAGGATTCGGGGGGCATCGGCAATCAGCCCCAGCATTTT
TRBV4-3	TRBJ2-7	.	CASSQGPQGEQYF	TGCGCCAGCAGCCAAGGGCCGCAGGGCGAGCAGTACTTC
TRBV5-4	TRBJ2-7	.	CASSARGTYEQYF	TGTGCCAGCAGCGCACGGGGGACCTACGAGCAGTACTTC
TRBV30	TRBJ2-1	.	CAWGSAGQAYNEQFF	TGTGCCTGGGGGTCCGCTGGGCAAGCCTACAATGAGCAGTTCTTC
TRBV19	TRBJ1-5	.	CASKEGGHSNQPQHF	TGTGCCAGTAAGGAGGGAGGTCATAGCAATCAGCCCCAGCATTTT
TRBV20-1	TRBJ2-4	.	CSARVPNGPYF	TGCAGTGCTAGAGTCCCTAATGGACCGTACTTC
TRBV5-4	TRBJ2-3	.	CASSPRWDRTDTQYF	TGTGCCAGCAGCCCGCGGTGGGACCGGACAGATACGCAGTATTTT
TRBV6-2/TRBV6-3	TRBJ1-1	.	CASSPRASPLNTEAFF	TGTGCCAGCAGCCCGAGGGCCTCGCCCTTGAACACTGAAGCTTTCTTT
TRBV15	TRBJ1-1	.	CATSPRGRLTITEAFF	TGTGCCACCAGCCCCCGGGGACGGCTCACGATCACTGAAGCTTTCTTT
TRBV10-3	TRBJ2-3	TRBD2	CAISEGTSGGPTDTQYF	TGTGCCATCAGTGAAGGGACTAGCGGGGGGCCGACAGATACGCAGTATTTT
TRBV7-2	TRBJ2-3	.	CASSKGTPDTQYF	TGTGCCAGCAGCAAAGGGACACCAGATACGCAGTATTTT
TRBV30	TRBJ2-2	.	CAWSGLGGPMNTGELFF	TGTGCCTGGAGTGGGCTTGGGGGACCGATGAACACCGGGGAGCTGTTTTTT
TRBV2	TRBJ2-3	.	CASKASPGRNTQYF	TGTGCCAGCAAGGCTAGCCCGGGAAGGAATACGCAGTATTTT
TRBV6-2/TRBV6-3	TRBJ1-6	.	CASSYEGVRNSPLHF	TGTGCCAGCAGTTACGAAGGGGTGAGGAATTCACCCCTCCACTTT
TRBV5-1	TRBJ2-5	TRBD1	CASSFDGQGGVETQYF	TGCGCCAGCAGCTTCGACGGACAGGGTGGAGTGGAGACCCAGTACTTC
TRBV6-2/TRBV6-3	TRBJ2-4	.	CASTIQGTNIQYF	TGTGCCAGCACGATACAGGGTACAAACATTCAGTACTTC
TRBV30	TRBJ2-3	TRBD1	CAWSADRGYTQYF	TGTGCCTGGAGTGCGGACAGGGGATATACGCAGTATTTT
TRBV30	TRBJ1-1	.	CAWSVKDGTEAFF	TGTGCCTGGAGTGTCAAGGACGGCACTGAAGCTTTCTTT
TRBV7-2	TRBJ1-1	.	CASSSRASGTEAFF	TGTGCCAGCAGCTCCCGGGCCTCGGGAACTGAAGCTTTCTTT